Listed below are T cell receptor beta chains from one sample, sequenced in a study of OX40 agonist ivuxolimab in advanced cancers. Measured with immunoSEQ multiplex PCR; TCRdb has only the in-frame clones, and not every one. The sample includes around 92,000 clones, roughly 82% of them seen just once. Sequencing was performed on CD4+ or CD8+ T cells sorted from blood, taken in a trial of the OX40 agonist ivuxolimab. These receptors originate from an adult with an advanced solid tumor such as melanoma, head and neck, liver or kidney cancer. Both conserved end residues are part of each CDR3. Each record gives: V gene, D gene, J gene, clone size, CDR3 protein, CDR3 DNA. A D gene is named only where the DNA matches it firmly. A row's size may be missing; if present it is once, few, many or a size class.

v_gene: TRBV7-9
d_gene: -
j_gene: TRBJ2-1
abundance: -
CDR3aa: CASSFQRSYNEQFF
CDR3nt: TGTGCCAGCAGCTTCCAGCGCTCCTACAATGAGCAGTTCTTC

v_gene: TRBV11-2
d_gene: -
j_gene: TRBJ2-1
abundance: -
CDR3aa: CASSSWKQAHNEQFF
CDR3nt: TGTGCCAGCAGCTCCTGGAAACAGGCGCACAATGAGCAGTTCTTC

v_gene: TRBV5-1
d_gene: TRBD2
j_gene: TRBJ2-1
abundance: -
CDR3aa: CASRSLAGASYNEQFF
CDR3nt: TGCGCCAGCAGAAGTCTAGCGGGGGCCTCCTACAATGAGCAGTTCTTC

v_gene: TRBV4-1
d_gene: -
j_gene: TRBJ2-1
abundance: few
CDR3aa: CASTAPGTSPGEQFF
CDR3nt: TGCGCCAGCACCGCGCCCGGGACTTCCCCGGGGGAGCAGTTCTTC

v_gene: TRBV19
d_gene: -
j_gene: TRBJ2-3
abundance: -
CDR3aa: CASSRGTASTDTQYF
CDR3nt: TGTGCCAGTAGTCGGGGGACAGCTAGCACAGATACGCAGTATTTT

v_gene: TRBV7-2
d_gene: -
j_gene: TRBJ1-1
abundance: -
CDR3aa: CASSLVRVNTEAFF
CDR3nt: TGTGCCAGCAGCTTAGTACGGGTGAACACTGAAGCTTTCTTT

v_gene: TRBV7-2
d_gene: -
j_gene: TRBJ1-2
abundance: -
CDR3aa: CASSLVGTDYGYTF
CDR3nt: TGTGCCAGCAGCTTAGTAGGGACGGACTATGGCTACACCTTC

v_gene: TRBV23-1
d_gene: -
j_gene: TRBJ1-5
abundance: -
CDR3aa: CASQGRQPQHF
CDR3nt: TGCGCCAGCCAGGGGCGACAGCCCCAGCATTTT

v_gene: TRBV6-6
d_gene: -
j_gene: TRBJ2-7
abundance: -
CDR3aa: CASSPIRGTAYPPEF
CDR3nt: TGTGCCAGCAGTCCCATCAGGGGAACCGCCTATCCCCCCGAATTC

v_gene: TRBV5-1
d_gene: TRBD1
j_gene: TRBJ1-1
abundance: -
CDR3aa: CASSPDRAWDTEAFF
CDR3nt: TGCGCCAGCAGCCCGGACAGGGCTTGGGACACTGAAGCTTTCTTT

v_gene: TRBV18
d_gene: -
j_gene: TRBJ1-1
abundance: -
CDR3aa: CASSPPSGDTEAFF
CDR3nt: TGTGCCAGCTCACCACCTTCCGGGGACACTGAAGCTTTCTTT

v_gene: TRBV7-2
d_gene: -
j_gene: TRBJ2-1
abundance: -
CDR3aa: CASSLQRSYNEQFF
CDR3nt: TGTGCCAGCAGCTTACAGCGCTCCTACAATGAGCAGTTCTTC

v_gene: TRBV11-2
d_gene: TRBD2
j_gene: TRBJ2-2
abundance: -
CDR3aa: CASSAYSSGGGGTGELFF
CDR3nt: TGTGCCAGCAGCGCTTATTCTAGCGGGGGAGGAGGCACCGGGGAGCTGTTTTTT

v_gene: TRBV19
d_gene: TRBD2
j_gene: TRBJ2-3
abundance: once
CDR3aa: CASSMSGGPFTDTQYF
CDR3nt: TGTGCCAGTAGTATGAGCGGGGGACCCTTCACAGATACGCAGTATTTT

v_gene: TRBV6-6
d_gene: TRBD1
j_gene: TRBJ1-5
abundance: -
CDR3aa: CASNSGTAYQPQHF
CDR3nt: TGTGCCAGCAACTCCGGGACAGCTTATCAGCCCCAGCATTTT

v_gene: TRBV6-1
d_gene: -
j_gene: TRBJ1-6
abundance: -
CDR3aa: CGSRVGGGDSPLHF
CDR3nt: TGTGGGTCGCGCGTGGGGGGAGGTGATTCACCCCTCCACTTT

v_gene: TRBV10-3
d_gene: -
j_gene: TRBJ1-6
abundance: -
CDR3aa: CAISESPSPLHF
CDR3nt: TGTGCCATCAGTGAGTCTCCTTCACCCCTCCACTTT

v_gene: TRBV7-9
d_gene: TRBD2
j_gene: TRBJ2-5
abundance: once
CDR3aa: CASSFTSGEETQYF
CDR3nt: TGTGCCAGCAGCTTCACTAGCGGGGAAGAGACCCAGTACTTC